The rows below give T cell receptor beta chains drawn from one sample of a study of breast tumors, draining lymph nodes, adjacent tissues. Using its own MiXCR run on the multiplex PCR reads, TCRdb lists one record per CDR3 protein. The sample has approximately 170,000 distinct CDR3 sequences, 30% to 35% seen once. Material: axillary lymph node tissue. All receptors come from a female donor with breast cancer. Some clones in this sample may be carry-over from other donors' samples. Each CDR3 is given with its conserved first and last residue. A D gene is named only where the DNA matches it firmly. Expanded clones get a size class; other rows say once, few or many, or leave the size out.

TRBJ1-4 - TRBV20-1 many CSARIGGGGEKLFF TGCAGTGCTAGAATTGGAGGGGGTGGCGAAAAACTGTTTTTT
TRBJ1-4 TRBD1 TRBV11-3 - CASSLRGRGEKLFF TGTGCCAGCAGCTTAAGGGGGCGAGGTGAAAAACTGTTTTTT
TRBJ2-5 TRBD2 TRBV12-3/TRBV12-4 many CASSLGGGAGKETQYF TGTGCCAGCAGTTTGGGCGGGGGGGCCGGTAAGGAGACCCAGTACTTC
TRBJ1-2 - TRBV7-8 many CASSGVQQNYGYTF TGTGCCAGCAGCGGGGTACAACAGAACTATGGCTACACCTTC
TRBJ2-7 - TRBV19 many CASSQQGLGTSYEQYF TGTGCCAGTAGCCAACAGGGACTGGGGACTTCCTACGAGCAGTACTTC
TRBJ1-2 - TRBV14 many CASSPSGFYGYTF TGTGCCAGCAGCCCTTCCGGGTTCTATGGCTACACCTTC
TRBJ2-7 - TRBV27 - CASSLTGGLPVEQYF TGTGCCAGCAGTTTAACGGGCGGACTCCCGGTGGAGCAGTACTTC
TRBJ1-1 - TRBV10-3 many CAVKGDPNTEAFF TGTGCCGTGAAAGGAGACCCGAACACTGAAGCTTTCTTT
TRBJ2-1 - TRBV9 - CASSVNREGMDYTEQFF TGTGCCAGCAGCGTTAACAGGGAAGGGATGGACTACACTGAGCAGTTCTTC
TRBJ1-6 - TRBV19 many CASSMKRVFVRKSPLHF TGTGCCAGTAGTATGAAGAGGGTTTTTGTCCGTAAGTCACCCCTCCACTTT
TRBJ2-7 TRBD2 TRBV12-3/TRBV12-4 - CASSWGLQRAGGAEYEQYF TGTGCCAGCAGTTGGGGGCTTCAACGGGCGGGGGGGGCCGAGTACGAGCAGTACTTC
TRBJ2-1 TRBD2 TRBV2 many CASRVRGGVNNEQFF TGTGCCAGCAGAGTACGGGGGGGAGTTAACAATGAGCAGTTCTTC
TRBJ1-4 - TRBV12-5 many CASGTGTSDEKLFF TGTGCTAGTGGTACGGGGACATCGGATGAAAAACTGTTTTTT
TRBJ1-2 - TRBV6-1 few CASSQARAIKRNNYGYTF TGTGCCAGCAGTCAAGCAAGAGCCATTAAGAGAAATAACTATGGCTACACCTTC
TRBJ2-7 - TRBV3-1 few CASSPVGIYEQYF TGTGCCAGCAGCCCCGTCGGGATCTACGAGCAGTACTTC
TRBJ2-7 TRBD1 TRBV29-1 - CSVRTGRLNEQYF TGCAGCGTCCGGACAGGGAGACTAAACGAGCAGTACTTC
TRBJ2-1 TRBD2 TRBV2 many CASSAYKTSGSYNEQFF TGTGCCAGCAGTGCATACAAGACTAGCGGTTCCTACAATGAGCAGTTCTTC
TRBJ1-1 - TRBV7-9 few CASSLQGREAFF TGTGCCAGCAGCTTACAGGGAAGAGAAGCTTTCTTT
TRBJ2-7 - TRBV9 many CASSYAGGSYEQYF TGTGCCAGCAGCTACGCCGGGGGCTCCTACGAGCAGTACTTC
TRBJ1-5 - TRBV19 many CASRPGRADQYSNQPQHF TGTGCCAGTAGGCCCGGCCGGGCAGACCAATATAGCAATCAGCCCCAGCATTTT
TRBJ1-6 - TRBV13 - CASSLQGAANSPLHF TGTGCCAGCAGCTTGCAAGGGGCAGCAAATTCACCCCTCCACTTT
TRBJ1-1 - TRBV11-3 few CASSFGAGHTEAFF TGTGCCAGCAGCTTTGGGGCGGGGCACACTGAAGCTTTCTTT
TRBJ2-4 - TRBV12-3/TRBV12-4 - CASSSRTVGAKNIQYF TGTGCCAGCAGTTCTCGGACGGTGGGAGCCAAAAACATTCAGTACTTC
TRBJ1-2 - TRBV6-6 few CASSHSVDGWGYTF TGTGCCAGCAGTCACTCGGTCGATGGTTGGGGCTACACCTTC
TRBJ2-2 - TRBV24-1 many CATSDPNIRESGELFF TGTGCCACCAGTGACCCCAACATCAGGGAGAGCGGGGAGCTGTTTTTT
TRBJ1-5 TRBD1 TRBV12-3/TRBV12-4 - CASTAGDRRSYEHF TGTGCCAGCACCGCTGGGGACAGGCGATCCTACGAGCATTTT
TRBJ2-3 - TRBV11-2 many CASSSPPPTADTQYF TGTGCCAGCAGCTCCCCCCCCCCGACGGCAGATACGCAGTATTTT
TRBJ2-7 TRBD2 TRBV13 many CASSLRTSPYEQYF TGTGCCAGCAGCTTAAGGACTAGCCCCTACGAGCAGTACTTC
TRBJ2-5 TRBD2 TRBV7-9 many CASSSLLAGRIYETQYF TGTGCCAGCAGCTCGCTACTAGCGGGGCGAATTTATGAGACCCAGTACTTC
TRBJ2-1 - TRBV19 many CASSIGQSSYNEQFF TGTGCCAGTAGTATAGGGCAGAGCTCCTACAATGAGCAGTTCTTC
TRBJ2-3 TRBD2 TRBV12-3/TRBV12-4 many CASSFWQERGNTDTQYF TGTGCCAGCAGTTTTTGGCAAGAGCGGGGAAACACAGATACGCAGTATTTT
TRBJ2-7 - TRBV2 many CASSRTGPGEEQYF TGTGCCAGCAGCAGAACCGGGCCAGGTGAAGAGCAGTACTTC
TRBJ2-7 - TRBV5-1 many CASSLTGREQYF TGCGCCAGCAGCCTTACGGGGCGGGAGCAGTACTTC
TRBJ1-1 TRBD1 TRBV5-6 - CASSPGQVTEAFF TGTGCCAGCAGCCCTGGACAGGTCACTGAAGCTTTCTTT
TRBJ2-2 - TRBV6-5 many CASSYESGELFF TGTGCCAGCAGTTACGAGTCCGGGGAGCTGTTTTTT
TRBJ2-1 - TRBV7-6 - CASSLGRLF TGTGCCAGCAGCTTAGGGCGTCTATTC
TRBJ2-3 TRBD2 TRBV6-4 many CASSDRGETDTQYF TGTGCCAGCAGTGACCGGGGGGAGACAGATACGCAGTATTTT
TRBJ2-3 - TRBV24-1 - CATSEGASPTDTQYF TGTGCCACCAGTGAAGGGGCCTCACCCACAGATACGCAGTATTTT
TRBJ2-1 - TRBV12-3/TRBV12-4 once CASSLGSGQGSGGASGSLFGEQFF TGTGCCAGCAGTTTAGGTTCGGGACAGGGATCCGGTGGAGCTAGCGGGAGCCTGTTCGGTGAGCAGTTCTTC
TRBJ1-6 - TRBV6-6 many CASSHSVNSPLHF TGTGCCAGCAGTCACAGTGTTAATTCACCCCTCCACTTT
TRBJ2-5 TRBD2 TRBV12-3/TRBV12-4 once CASSPDGRGTSGGAPQETQYF TGTGCCAGCAGCCCCGATGGTAGGGGAACTAGCGGGGGGGCACCTCAAGAGACCCAGTACTTC
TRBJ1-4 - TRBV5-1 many CASSGTGTKNEKLFF TGCGCCAGCAGCGGCACCGGGACCAAGAATGAAAAACTGTTTTTT
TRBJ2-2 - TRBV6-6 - CASRASGELFF TGTGCCAGCAGGGCTAGCGGGGAGCTGTTTTTT
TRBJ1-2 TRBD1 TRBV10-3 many CAINRGQGDGYTF TGTGCCATCAATCGAGGACAGGGGGATGGCTACACCTTC
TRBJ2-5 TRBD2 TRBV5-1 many CASSGTSGVSFQETQYF TGCGCCAGCAGTGGGACTAGCGGGGTATCTTTCCAAGAGACCCAGTACTTC
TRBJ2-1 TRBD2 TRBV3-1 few CASTASGRAPEQFF TGTGCCAGCACCGCTAGCGGGAGGGCCCCTGAGCAGTTCTTC
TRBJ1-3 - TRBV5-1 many CASSLEAMGAGNTIYF TGCGCCAGCAGCTTGGAGGCGATGGGGGCTGGAAACACCATATATTTT
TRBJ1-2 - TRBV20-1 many CSASPGINYGYTF TGCAGTGCTAGTCCAGGTATTAACTATGGCTACACCTTC
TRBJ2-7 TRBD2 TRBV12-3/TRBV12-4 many CASSLEAGGGYEQYF TGTGCCAGCAGTTTAGAAGCGGGAGGGGGTTACGAGCAGTACTTC
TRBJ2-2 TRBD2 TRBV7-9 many CASSRLRGGTGELFF TGTGCCAGCAGCCGCCTTCGGGGGGGAACCGGGGAGCTGTTTTTT
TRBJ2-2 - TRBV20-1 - CSATKGSVNTGELFF TGCAGTGCCACGAAGGGGTCGGTAAACACCGGGGAGCTGTTTTTT
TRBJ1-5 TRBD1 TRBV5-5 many CASSPRTGGIQPQHF TGTGCCAGCAGCCCCCGGACAGGGGGCATTCAGCCCCAGCATTTT
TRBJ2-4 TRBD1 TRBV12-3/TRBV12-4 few CASSGTGINIQYF TGTGCCAGCAGCGGGACAGGGATAAACATTCAGTACTTC
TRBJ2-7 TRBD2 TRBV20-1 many CSARDLSGTSSYEQYF TGCAGTGCTAGAGACCTTAGCGGGACTAGCTCCTACGAGCAGTACTTC
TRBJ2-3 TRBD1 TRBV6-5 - CASSTTGATDTQYF TGTGCCAGCAGCACTACAGGGGCCACAGATACGCAGTATTTT
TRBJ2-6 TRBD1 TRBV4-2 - CASSQTGAPGPGADVLTF TGTGCCAGTAGCCAGACAGGGGCCCCTGGTCCTGGGGCCGACGTCCTGACTTTC
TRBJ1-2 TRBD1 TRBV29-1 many CSVSFGQGAWGYTF TGCAGCGTATCTTTCGGACAGGGGGCGTGGGGCTACACCTTC